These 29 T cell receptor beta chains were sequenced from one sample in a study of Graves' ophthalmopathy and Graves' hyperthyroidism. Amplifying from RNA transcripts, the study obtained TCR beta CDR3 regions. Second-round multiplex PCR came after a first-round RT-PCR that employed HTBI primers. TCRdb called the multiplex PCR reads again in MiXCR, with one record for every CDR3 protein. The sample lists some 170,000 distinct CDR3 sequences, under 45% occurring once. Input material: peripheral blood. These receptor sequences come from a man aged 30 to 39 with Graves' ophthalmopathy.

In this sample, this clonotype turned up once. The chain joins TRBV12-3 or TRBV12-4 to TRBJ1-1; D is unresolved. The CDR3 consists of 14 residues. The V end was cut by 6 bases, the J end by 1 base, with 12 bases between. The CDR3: CASSSPRRNTEAFF. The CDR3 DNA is TGTGCCAGCAGCTCACCTCGCCGGAACACTGAAGCTTTCTTT.

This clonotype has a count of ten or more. CDR3 nucleotide sequence: TGTGCCAGCAGCTTAATTAGGTTTCCCTACGAGCAGTACTTC. Its translation is CASSLIRFPYEQYF. The V gene is TRBV7-2, the J gene TRBJ2-7; D gene ambiguous. From germline, CDR1 is SGHTA and CDR2 FQGNSA. Trimming stripped 2 bases from V and 2 bases from J, with 10 bases between. This CDR3 contains 14 residues.

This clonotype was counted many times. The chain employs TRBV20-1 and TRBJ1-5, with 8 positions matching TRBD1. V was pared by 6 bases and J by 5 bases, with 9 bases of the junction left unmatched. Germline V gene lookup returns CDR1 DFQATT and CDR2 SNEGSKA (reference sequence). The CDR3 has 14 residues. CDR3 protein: CSAVGQGRDQPQHF. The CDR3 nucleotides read TGCAGTGCCGTAGGACAGGGAAGGGATCAGCCCCAGCATTTT.

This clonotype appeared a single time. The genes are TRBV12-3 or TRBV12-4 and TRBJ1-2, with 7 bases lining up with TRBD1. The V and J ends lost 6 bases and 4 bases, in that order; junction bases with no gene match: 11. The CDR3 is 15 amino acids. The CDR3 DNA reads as TGTGCCAGCAGAACCACAGGGGAGGCTCGCTATGGCTACACCTTC. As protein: CASRTTGEARYGYTF.

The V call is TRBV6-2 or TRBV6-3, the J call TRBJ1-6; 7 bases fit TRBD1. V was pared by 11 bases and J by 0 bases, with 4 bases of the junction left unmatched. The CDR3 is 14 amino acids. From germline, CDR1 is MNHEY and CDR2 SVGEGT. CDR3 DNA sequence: TGTGCCCACCGGGACAGCTCCTATAATTCACCCCTCCACTTT. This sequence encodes CAHRDSSYNSPLHF.

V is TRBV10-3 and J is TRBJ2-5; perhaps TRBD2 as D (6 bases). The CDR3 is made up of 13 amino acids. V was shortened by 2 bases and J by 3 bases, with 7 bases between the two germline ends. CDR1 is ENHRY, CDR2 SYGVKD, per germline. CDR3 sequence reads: CAISEGGKETQYF. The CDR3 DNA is TGTGCCATCAGTGAGGGCGGGAAAGAGACCCAGTACTTC.

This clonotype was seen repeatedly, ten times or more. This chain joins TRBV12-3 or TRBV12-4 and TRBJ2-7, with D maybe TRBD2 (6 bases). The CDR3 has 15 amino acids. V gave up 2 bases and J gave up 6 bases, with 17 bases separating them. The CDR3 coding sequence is TGTGCCAGCAGTTTACGGGAGTACCAAGTGGCCGAGCAGTACTTC. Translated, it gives CASSLREYQVAEQYF.

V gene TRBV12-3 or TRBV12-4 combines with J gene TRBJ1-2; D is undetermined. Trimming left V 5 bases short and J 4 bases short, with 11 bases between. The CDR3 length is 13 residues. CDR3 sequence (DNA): TGTGCCAGCAGTATTCGACCGGGCTATGGCTACACCTTC. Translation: CASSIRPGYGYTF.

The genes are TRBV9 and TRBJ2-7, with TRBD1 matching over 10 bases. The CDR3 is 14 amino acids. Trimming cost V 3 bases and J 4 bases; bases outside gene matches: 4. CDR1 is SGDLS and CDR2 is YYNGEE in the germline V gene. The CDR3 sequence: CASSAGTGVYEQYF. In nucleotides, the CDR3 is TGTGCCAGCAGCGCCGGGACAGGGGTGTACGAGCAGTACTTC.

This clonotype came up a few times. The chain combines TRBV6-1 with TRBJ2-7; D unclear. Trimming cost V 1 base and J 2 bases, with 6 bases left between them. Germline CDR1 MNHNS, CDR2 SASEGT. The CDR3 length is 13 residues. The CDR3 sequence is CASSEGRTYEQYF. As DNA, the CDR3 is TGTGCCAGCAGTGAAGGCAGGACCTACGAGCAGTACTTC.

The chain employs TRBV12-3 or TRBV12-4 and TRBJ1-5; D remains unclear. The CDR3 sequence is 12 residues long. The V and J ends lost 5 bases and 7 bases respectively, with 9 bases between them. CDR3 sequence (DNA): TGTGCCAGCAGTGACGGAGGGCAGCCCCAGCATTTT. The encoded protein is CASSDGGQPQHF.

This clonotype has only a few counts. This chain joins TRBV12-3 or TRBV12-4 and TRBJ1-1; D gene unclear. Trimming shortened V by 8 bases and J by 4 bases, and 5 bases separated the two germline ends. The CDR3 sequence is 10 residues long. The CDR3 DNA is TGTGCCAGCCGGCTCACTGAAGCTTTCTTT. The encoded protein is CASRLTEAFF.

The CDR3 sequence is CASSRTGTSRSYEQYF. CDR3 DNA: TGTGCCAGCAGCCGCACCGGGACGTCTCGCTCCTACGAGCAGTACTTC. The V call is TRBV27, the J call TRBJ2-7; perhaps D is TRBD1 or TRBD2 (5 bases each). There are 16 residues in the CDR3. Per the germline V gene, CDR1 is MNHEY and CDR2 is SMNVEV (reference sequence). V was cut by 6 bases and J by 0 bases, with 18 bases left in between.

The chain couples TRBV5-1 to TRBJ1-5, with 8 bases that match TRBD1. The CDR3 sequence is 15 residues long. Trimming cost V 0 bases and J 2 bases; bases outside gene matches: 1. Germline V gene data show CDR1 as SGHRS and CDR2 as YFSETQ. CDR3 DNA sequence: TGCGCCAGCAGCTTGGGGGGACAGGGCAATCAGCCCCAGCATTTT. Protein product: CASSLGGQGNQPQHF.

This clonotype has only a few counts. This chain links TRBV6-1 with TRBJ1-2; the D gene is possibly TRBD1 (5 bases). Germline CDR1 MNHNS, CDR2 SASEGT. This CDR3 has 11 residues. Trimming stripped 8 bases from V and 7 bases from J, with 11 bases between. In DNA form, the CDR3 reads TGTGCCAGCCGGGCAGGGATTGGCTACACCTTC. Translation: CASRAGIGYTF.

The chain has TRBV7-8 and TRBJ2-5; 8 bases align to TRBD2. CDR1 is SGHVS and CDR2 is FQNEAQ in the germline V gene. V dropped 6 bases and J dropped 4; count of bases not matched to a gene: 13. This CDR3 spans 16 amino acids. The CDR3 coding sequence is TGTGCCAGCAGTATCAACCAACTAGCGGAGACAGAGACCCAGTACTTC. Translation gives CASSINQLAETETQYF.

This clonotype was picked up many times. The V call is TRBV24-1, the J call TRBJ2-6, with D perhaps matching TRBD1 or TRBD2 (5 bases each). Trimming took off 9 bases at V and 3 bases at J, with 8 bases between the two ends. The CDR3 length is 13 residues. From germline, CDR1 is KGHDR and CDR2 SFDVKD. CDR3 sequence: CATAGSGANVLTF. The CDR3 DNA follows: TGTGCCACCGCAGGGAGTGGGGCCAACGTCCTGACTTTC.

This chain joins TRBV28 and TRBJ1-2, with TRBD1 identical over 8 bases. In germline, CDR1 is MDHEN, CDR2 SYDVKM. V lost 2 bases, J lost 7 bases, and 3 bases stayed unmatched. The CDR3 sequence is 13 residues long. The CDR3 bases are TGTGCCAGCAGTTTAAGGACAGGGCTTGGCTACACCTTC. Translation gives CASSLRTGLGYTF.

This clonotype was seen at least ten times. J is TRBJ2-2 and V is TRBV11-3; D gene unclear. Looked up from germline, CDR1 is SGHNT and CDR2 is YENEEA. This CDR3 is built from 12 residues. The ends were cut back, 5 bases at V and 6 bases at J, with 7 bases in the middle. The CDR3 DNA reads TGTGCCAGCAGCCCGGTGGCCGGGGAGCTGTTTTTT. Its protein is CASSPVAGELFF.

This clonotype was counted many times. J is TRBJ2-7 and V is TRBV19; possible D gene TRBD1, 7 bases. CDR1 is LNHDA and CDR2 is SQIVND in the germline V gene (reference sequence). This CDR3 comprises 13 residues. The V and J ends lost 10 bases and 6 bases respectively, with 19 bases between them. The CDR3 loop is CATRGGTAFEQYF. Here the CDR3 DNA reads TGTGCCACTAGGGGCGGGACAGCTTTCGAGCAGTACTTC.

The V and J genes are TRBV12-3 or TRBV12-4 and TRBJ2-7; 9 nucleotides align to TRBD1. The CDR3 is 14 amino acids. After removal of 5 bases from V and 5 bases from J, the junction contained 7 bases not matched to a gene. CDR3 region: CASSNDRGRNEQYF. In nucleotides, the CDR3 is TGTGCCAGCAGTAACGACAGGGGGAGGAACGAGCAGTACTTC.

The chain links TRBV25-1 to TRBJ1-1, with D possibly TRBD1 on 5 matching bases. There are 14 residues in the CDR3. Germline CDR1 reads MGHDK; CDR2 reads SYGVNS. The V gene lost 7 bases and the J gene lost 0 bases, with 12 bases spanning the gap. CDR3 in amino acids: CASKGQGMNTEAFF. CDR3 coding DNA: TGTGCCAGCAAAGGCCAGGGTATGAACACTGAAGCTTTCTTT.

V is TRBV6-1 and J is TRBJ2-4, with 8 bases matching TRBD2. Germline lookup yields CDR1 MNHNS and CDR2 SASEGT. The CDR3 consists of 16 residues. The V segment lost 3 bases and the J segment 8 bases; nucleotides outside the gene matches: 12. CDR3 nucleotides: TGTGCCAGCAGTGAGTTTGGTGCGGGAGGTTGGGACATTCAGTACTTC. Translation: CASSEFGAGGWDIQYF.

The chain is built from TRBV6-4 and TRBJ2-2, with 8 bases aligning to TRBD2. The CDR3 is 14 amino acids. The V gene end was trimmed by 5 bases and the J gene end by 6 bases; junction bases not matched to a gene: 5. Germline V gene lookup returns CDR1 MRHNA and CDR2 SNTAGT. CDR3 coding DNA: TGTGCCAGCAGTCCGACTAGCGATCCCGGGGAGCTGTTTTTT. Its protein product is CASSPTSDPGELFF.

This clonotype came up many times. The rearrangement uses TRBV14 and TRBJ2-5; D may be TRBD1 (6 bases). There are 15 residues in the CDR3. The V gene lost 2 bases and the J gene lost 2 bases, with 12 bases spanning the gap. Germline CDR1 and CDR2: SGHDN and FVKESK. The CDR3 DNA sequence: TGTGCCAGCAGCCAAAGGGGACACCGGCAAGAGACCCAGTACTTC. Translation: CASSQRGHRQETQYF.

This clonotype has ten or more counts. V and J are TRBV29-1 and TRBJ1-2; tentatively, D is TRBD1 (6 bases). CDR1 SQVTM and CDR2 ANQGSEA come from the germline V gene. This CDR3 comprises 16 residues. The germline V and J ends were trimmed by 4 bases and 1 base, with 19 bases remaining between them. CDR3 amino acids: CSVVGTGNHFNYGYTF. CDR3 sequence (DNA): TGCAGCGTTGTCGGTACAGGGAACCATTTTAACTATGGCTACACCTTC.

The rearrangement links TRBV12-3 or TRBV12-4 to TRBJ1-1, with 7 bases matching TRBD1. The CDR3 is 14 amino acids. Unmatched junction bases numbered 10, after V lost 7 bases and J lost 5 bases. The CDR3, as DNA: TGTGCCAGCACCCCGACAGGGTTAGGTACTGAAGCTTTCTTT. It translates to CASTPTGLGTEAFF.

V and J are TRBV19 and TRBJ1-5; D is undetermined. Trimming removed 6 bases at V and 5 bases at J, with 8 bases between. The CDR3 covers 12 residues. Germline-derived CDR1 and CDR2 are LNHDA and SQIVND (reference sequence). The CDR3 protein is CASSLRDQPQHF. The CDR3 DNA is TGTGCCAGTAGCCTACGAGATCAGCCCCAGCATTTT.

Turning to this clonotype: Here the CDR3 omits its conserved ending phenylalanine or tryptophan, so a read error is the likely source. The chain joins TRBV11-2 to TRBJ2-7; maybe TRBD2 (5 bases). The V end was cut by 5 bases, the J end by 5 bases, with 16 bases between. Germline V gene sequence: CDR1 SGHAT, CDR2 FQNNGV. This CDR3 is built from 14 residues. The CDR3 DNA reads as TGTGCCAGCAGCCCCACGACCGCCGGGGACGAGCAGTACCTC. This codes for CASSPTTAGDEQYL.